A selection of T cell receptor beta chains follows, all from one sample in a study of blood T cell repertoires in COVID-19. The protocol was immunoSEQ multiplex PCR, while the TCRdb copy is restricted to in-frame clones and leaves out a portion. The sample comprises over 110,000 clones, approximately 88% of which are singletons, and about 1.5% rests with the top ten. Sequenced: peripheral blood. The receptors stem from a woman in her forties or fifties with acute or convalescent COVID-19. Both conserved end residues are part of each CDR3. The D gene is left open where the match is weak. Clone size is shown for a subset of rows, as once, few, many or a class of expanded clone.

v_gene	abundance	d_gene	j_gene	CDR3aa	CDR3nt
TRBV6-5	.	.	TRBJ1-2	CASSYSFAGHYGYTF	TGTGCCAGCAGTTACTCATTTGCGGGCCACTATGGCTACACCTTC
TRBV19	.	TRBD2	TRBJ2-7	CASSISSGRTSYEQYF	TGTGCCAGTAGTATAAGTAGCGGGAGGACCTCCTACGAGCAGTACTTC
TRBV10-3	once	.	TRBJ1-4	CAISESDRSNEKLFF	TGTGCCATCAGTGAGTCGGACAGATCCAATGAAAAACTGTTTTTT
TRBV6-6	.	.	TRBJ2-7	CASTPRGYSYEQYF	TGTGCCAGCACCCCGCGAGGGTACTCCTACGAGCAGTACTTC
TRBV7-3	once	TRBD1	TRBJ2-7	CASSSPGQGSYEQYF	TGTGCCAGCAGCTCCCCGGGACAGGGCTCCTACGAGCAGTACTTC
TRBV7-8	.	TRBD1	TRBJ1-2	CASSLGDSNYGYTF	TGTGCCAGCAGCTTGGGGGACAGTAACTATGGCTACACCTTC
TRBV2	.	TRBD2	TRBJ2-7	CASSEARVAGERMSYEQYF	TGTGCCAGCAGTGAAGCGAGGGTAGCGGGGGAACGAATGAGTTACGAGCAGTACTTC
TRBV6-6	.	.	TRBJ1-3	CASSPSRGSNDGNTIYF	TGTGCCAGCAGTCCCTCAAGGGGCTCGAATGATGGAAACACCATATATTTT
TRBV6-5	.	TRBD1	TRBJ2-3	CASTPGQGTDTQYF	TGTGCCAGCACTCCGGGACAGGGTACAGATACGCAGTATTTT
TRBV15	.	TRBD1	TRBJ1-1	CATSTGQGDTEAFF	TGTGCCACCAGCACGGGACAGGGAGACACTGAAGCTTTCTTT
TRBV5-1	.	.	TRBJ2-1	CASSLESSYNEQFF	TGCGCCAGCAGCTTGGAGAGCTCCTACAATGAGCAGTTCTTC
TRBV3-1/TRBV3-2	.	.	TRBJ1-1	CASSRGLIGTDEAFF	TGTGCCAGCAGCCGGGGACTGATAGGAACAGATGAAGCTTTCTTT
TRBV3-1/TRBV3-2	few	.	TRBJ2-1	CASSQEGIGGRYNEQFF	TGTGCCAGCAGCCAAGAGGGGATCGGGGGAAGATACAATGAGCAGTTCTTC
TRBV20-1	.	.	TRBJ2-7	CSARSGHEQYF	TGCAGTGCTAGATCAGGGCACGAGCAGTACTTC
TRBV25-1	.	.	TRBJ1-1	CASSYHSSTEAFF	TGTGCCAGCAGTTATCACTCGTCCACTGAAGCTTTCTTT
TRBV6-1	.	.	TRBJ2-2	CASSDGRGPNTGELFF	TGTGCCAGCAGTGATGGGCGGGGCCCGAACACCGGGGAGCTGTTTTTT
TRBV11-2	.	.	TRBJ2-7	CASSSGGYEQYF	TGTGCCAGCAGCTCCGGAGGTTACGAGCAGTACTTC
TRBV24-1	.	.	TRBJ1-5	CATSSGRGNQPQHF	TGTGCCACCAGTTCAGGGAGGGGCAATCAGCCCCAGCATTTT
TRBV19	.	.	TRBJ1-6	CASSPVASPLHF	TGTGCCAGTAGTCCCGTTGCGTCACCCCTCCACTTT
TRBV19	.	.	TRBJ1-3	CASSISFIGGRRGNTIYF	TGTGCCAGTAGTATATCATTTATCGGGGGGCGACGAGGAAACACCATATATTTT
TRBV30	.	.	TRBJ1-6	CAWKISDRENSPLHF	TGTGCCTGGAAAATATCGGACAGAGAAAATTCACCCCTCCACTTT
TRBV5-6	.	.	TRBJ1-2	CASARGYGYTF	TGTGCCAGCGCGCGAGGTTATGGCTACACCTTC
TRBV6-1	.	.	TRBJ2-7	CASSEDITYEQYF	TGTGCCAGCAGTGAAGACATAACCTACGAGCAGTACTTC
TRBV5-6	once	.	TRBJ2-1	CASSLYRGAANEQFF	TGTGCCAGCAGCTTGTACCGGGGGGCCGCAAATGAGCAGTTCTTC
TRBV5-1	.	TRBD1	TRBJ1-1	CASSLGGTDMNTEAFF	TGCGCCAGCAGCTTGGGTGGGACAGACATGAACACTGAAGCTTTCTTT
TRBV4-1	.	TRBD1	TRBJ1-2	CASSQGGQPARGYTF	TGCGCCAGCAGCCAAGGGGGACAGCCGGCCCGGGGCTACACCTTC
TRBV21-1	.	.	TRBJ1-1	CASSTDRGVLNTEAFF	TGTGCCAGCAGCACCGACAGGGGCGTTCTGAACACTGAAGCTTTCTTT
TRBV3-1/TRBV3-2	.	.	TRBJ2-7	CASAMAGEQYF	TGTGCCAGCGCAATGGCGGGCGAGCAGTACTTC
TRBV13	.	TRBD2	TRBJ2-1	CASSPRRTGGRALNEQFF	TGTGCCAGCAGCCCACGAAGGACTGGCGGGAGGGCCTTAAATGAGCAGTTCTTC
TRBV19	.	.	TRBJ1-5	CASSVGPFADGKGQPQHF	TGTGCCAGTAGTGTGGGGCCCTTTGCCGACGGAAAAGGTCAGCCCCAGCATTTT
TRBV7-8	.	TRBD2	TRBJ2-1	CASSLSPSGPSSYNEQFF	TGTGCCAGCAGCTTAAGTCCTAGCGGGCCGAGCTCCTACAATGAGCAGTTCTTC
TRBV4-1	few	TRBD1	TRBJ1-2	CASSHVVRDRFRGYTF	TGCGCCAGCAGCCACGTTGTCCGGGACAGGTTTCGTGGCTACACCTTC
TRBV11-2	once	TRBD2	TRBJ2-2	CASSLRPSGAGELFF	TGTGCCAGCAGCTTACGGCCTAGCGGGGCCGGGGAGCTGTTTTTT
TRBV27	.	.	TRBJ1-1	CASSPSYGTNRANTEAFF	TGTGCCAGCAGTCCTTCTTACGGGACAAACCGAGCGAACACTGAAGCTTTCTTT
TRBV27	.	.	TRBJ1-6	CASSAAGAPYNSPLHF	TGTGCCAGCAGTGCTGCAGGGGCCCCCTATAATTCACCCCTCCACTTT
TRBV19	.	.	TRBJ1-1	CASTGNTYTEAFF	TGTGCCAGTACGGGGAACACTTACACTGAAGCTTTCTTT
TRBV3-1/TRBV3-2	.	.	TRBJ1-3	CASSQDTSPGNTIYF	TGTGCCAGCAGCCAAGATACTAGCCCAGGAAACACCATATATTTT
TRBV5-1	.	TRBD2	TRBJ2-7	CASSTGLAGTYEQYF	TGCGCCAGCAGCACCGGACTAGCGGGTACCTACGAGCAGTACTTC
TRBV5-1	.	TRBD1	TRBJ2-7	CASHTGTGTLFSYEQYF	TGCGCCAGCCACACGGGGACAGGAACCCTCTTTTCCTACGAGCAGTACTTC
TRBV7-2	.	.	TRBJ1-1	CASSRDISVKAFF	TGTGCCAGCAGCAGAGACATTAGCGTTAAAGCTTTCTTT
TRBV6-5	.	.	TRBJ1-1	CASMGGNVRTEAFF	TGTGCCAGCATGGGAGGGAATGTGAGGACTGAAGCTTTCTTT
TRBV3-1/TRBV3-2	once	TRBD2	TRBJ2-3	CASSPGLAGLTDTQYF	TGTGCCAGCAGCCCAGGACTAGCGGGACTCACAGATACGCAGTATTTT
TRBV30	.	.	TRBJ2-7	CAWSVIGGEQYF	TGTGCCTGGAGTGTAATAGGGGGTGAGCAGTACTTC
TRBV6-1	.	TRBD2	TRBJ2-1	CASSEGPGLNNEQFF	TGTGCCAGCAGTGAAGGTCCGGGACTAAACAATGAGCAGTTCTTC
TRBV11-3	.	TRBD2	TRBJ2-7	CASSLDSRGSSYEQYF	TGTGCCAGCAGCTTAGATTCGCGGGGGAGCTCCTACGAGCAGTACTTC
TRBV5-5	.	.	TRBJ2-7	CASSLWAGLTYEQYF	TGTGCCAGCAGCTTGTGGGCAGGGTTAACTTACGAGCAGTACTTC
TRBV18	.	TRBD1	TRBJ1-6	CASSRDRGADSPLHF	TGTGCCAGCTCACGAGACAGGGGGGCCGATTCACCCCTCCACTTT
TRBV18	.	.	TRBJ1-1	CASSPTSGEGTEAFF	TGTGCCAGCTCACCGACCTCCGGGGAAGGGACTGAAGCTTTCTTT
TRBV9	.	.	TRBJ2-3	CASSAGLYDTDTQYF	TGTGCCAGCAGCGCCGGTCTTTATGACACAGATACGCAGTATTTT
TRBV3-1/TRBV3-2	.	.	TRBJ2-5	CASSQLLDRQETQYF	TGTGCCAGCAGTCAACTTTTGGACAGACAAGAGACCCAGTACTTC